The rows below give T cell receptor beta chains drawn from one sample of a study of cytomegalovirus exposure and HLA in healthy donors. TCRdb's copy holds only in-frame clones and misses some; the assay was immunoSEQ multiplex PCR. The sample has about 140,000 clones, 84% seen once. Sample: PBMCs. The origin of the receptors is a woman aged 30 to 39 in good health and CMV-seronegative. Both conserved end residues are trimmed from each CDR3.

V gene: TRBV6-6
CDR3 protein: ASSSGGGWFYEQY

V gene: TRBV5-4
CDR3 protein: ASSSMTSGGAIDTQY

V gene: TRBV9
CDR3 protein: ASSVEGGGNSPLH

V gene: TRBV5-6
CDR3 protein: ASSFSGGSGNSPLH

V gene: TRBV5-6
CDR3 protein: ASSLDGLGSQETQY

V gene: TRBV2
CDR3 protein: ASTVSSATNYGYT

V gene: TRBV6-6
CDR3 protein: ASNRYGESAEAF

V gene: TRBV5-1
CDR3 protein: ASSLVLGGSAGKGIGTIY

V gene: TRBV10-1
CDR3 protein: ASSDFGTSETHIDEQF

V gene: TRBV14
CDR3 protein: ASSPRVFTDTQY

V gene: TRBV5-1
CDR3 protein: ASSLAGTGDEKLF

V gene: TRBV5-5
CDR3 protein: ASSPTHLGQPNTEAF

V gene: TRBV19
CDR3 protein: ASSITQDSYEQY

V gene: TRBV5-1
CDR3 protein: ASSLGEADGYT

V gene: TRBV25-1
CDR3 protein: ASSRVGDTEAF

V gene: TRBV2
CDR3 protein: ASTFTGGVRADTQY

V gene: TRBV2
CDR3 protein: ASRPTTNTEAF

V gene: TRBV29-1
CDR3 protein: SVTTGYTEAF